A single sample is the source of the 12 T cell receptor beta chains below, sequenced in a study of regulatory T cells in long-lasting Graves disease (dated by TCRdb to 2020 to 2023). The sample's time point, from its label and the paper: persistent/refractory GD, antithyroid drugs over 5 years with positive TRAb. RNA was extracted from PBMCs in TRIzol for both TCR sequencing and RNA sequencing. Library preparation used multiplex PCR. Sequencing was carried out with an Illumina HiSeq 4000. iRepertoire HTBI primers and Arm-PCR amplification of CDR3 regions were used to construct TCR beta libraries. TCRdb reanalyzed the raw reads on its own, using fastp at Q25 for trimming and MiXCR for clone calling, and kept in-frame beta chains. CDR3 protein sequences are deduplicated, and each keeps its most common genes and DNA. The sample table holds a few hundred thousand distinct CDR3 sequences, of which 20% to 25% were seen once. The ten largest make up more than 6% of the sample.

The specimen was peripheral blood mononuclear cells (PBMCs), collected when the disease was refractory, from a patient treated with antithyroid drugs. The source is a female donor with Graves disease.

This clonotype has just a few counts. The chain couples TRBV9 to TRBJ2-5; weak D call: TRBD2 (6 bases). Germline-derived CDR1 and CDR2 are SGDLS and YYNGEE. V was pared by 4 bases and J by 2 bases, with 21 bases between. The length of the CDR3 is 17 residues. CDR3 amino acids: CASSPALRGGGQETQYF. In DNA form, the CDR3 reads TGTGCCAGCAGCCCGGCTTTGAGAGGTGGGGGGCAAGAGACCCAGTACTTC.

The CDR3 sequence is CASSPIKGVGEAFF. The DNA of the CDR3 is TGTGCCAGCAGCCCCATAAAGGGGGTGGGTGAAGCTTTCTTT. The gene calls are TRBV7-2 and TRBJ1-1; tentative D call: TRBD1 (6 bases). The V gene's germline CDR1 is SGHTA and CDR2 FQGNSA. The CDR3 is made up of 14 amino acids. V lost 5 bases and J lost 7, with 17 bases in between.

This clonotype was seen only once. The chain joins TRBV20-1 to TRBJ1-5, with 9 bases aligning to TRBD1. The CDR3 sequence is 15 residues long. V dropped 3 bases and J dropped 7; count of bases not matched to a gene: 10. The germline CDR1 and CDR2 sequences are DFQATT and SNEGSKA (reference sequence). The CDR3 DNA reads as TGCAGTGCTAGGCCGGGACAGGGCGTAAAACAGCCCCAGCATTTT. As protein: CSARPGQGVKQPQHF.

This clonotype was seen many times. The rearrangement joins TRBV15 to TRBJ2-7; D might be TRBD1 or TRBD2, each matching 5 bases. CDR1 is LNHNV and CDR2 is YYDKDF in the germline V gene (reference sequence). The V end was cut by 5 bases, the J end by 3 bases, with 8 bases between. The CDR3 length is 12 residues. The CDR3 DNA is TGTGCCACCAGCGGGGACGGCTACGAGCAGTACTTC. The encoded protein is CATSGDGYEQYF. Complete variable domain (other parts from reference TRBV15 and TRBJ2-7): DAMVIQNPRYQVTQFGKPVTLSCSQTLNHNVMYWYQQKSSQAPKLLFHYYDKDFNNEADTPDNFQSRRPNTSFCFLDIRSPGLGDTAMYLCATSGDGYEQYFGPGTRLTVT.

V is TRBV30 and J is TRBJ1-5, with D hard to call. The germline CDR1 and CDR2 sequences are GTSNPN and SVGIG (reference sequence). The CDR3 has 13 residues. V shed 2 bases and J shed 5 bases, with 10 bases lying between them. This CDR3 reads CAWSFDTYQPQHF. The CDR3 DNA sequence: TGTGCCTGGAGTTTCGACACGTATCAGCCCCAGCATTTT.

This clonotype was counted once. The chain has TRBV4-1 and TRBJ1-3; a weak D match, TRBD1 (5 bases). CDR3 length: 17 residues. The germline gives CDR1 MGHRA, CDR2 YSYEKL. Deletions cut 2 bases from V and 0 bases from J, with 14 bases between. The CDR3 protein is CASSQRQTELSGNTIYF. CDR3 DNA sequence: TGCGCCAGCAGCCAAAGACAGACTGAGCTCTCTGGAAACACCATATATTTT.

The gene calls are TRBV19 and TRBJ1-2; 10 bases match TRBD1. The CDR3 spans 14 residues. J was trimmed by 2 bases and V by 5 bases; bases with no gene match: 2. CDR1 and CDR2 from the germline V gene are LNHDA and SQIVND (reference sequence). CDR3 amino acids: CASSWDRGNYGYTF. CDR3 sequence (DNA): TGTGCCAGTAGTTGGGACAGGGGCAACTATGGCTACACCTTC.

This clonotype has only a few counts. This rearrangement joins TRBV19 to TRBJ1-1; D gene ambiguous. V dropped 6 bases and J dropped 3 bases, with 20 bases sitting between them. This CDR3 comprises 16 residues. The germline gives CDR1 LNHDA, CDR2 SQIVND (reference sequence). The CDR3 nucleotides are TGTGCCAGTAGAAGGACTACTCATCGTTTGGACACTGAAGCTTTCTTT. This codes for CASRRTTHRLDTEAFF.

Note on this clonotype: This may arise from a read error, as a much more abundant clone is one base away. The V gene is TRBV28, the J gene TRBJ2-5, with no clear D. V lost 10 bases, J lost 6 bases, and 15 bases lay in between. There are 12 residues in the CDR3. Per germline, CDR1 MDHEN and CDR2 SYDVKM. The DNA for the CDR3 is TGTGCCACCGTCCCCGGGCGTAAGACCCAGTACTTC. It encodes CATVPGRKTQYF.

This clonotype was seen a few times. This chain joins TRBV6-5 and TRBJ2-5, with no clear D. The CDR3 loop spans 15 amino acids. CDR1 MNHEY and CDR2 SVGAGI come from the germline V gene. Trimming took 2 bases from V and 8 from J, leaving 18 bases between them. The CDR3 sequence: CASSYLGPSVDTQYF. Written as DNA, the CDR3 is TGTGCCAGCAGTTACCTAGGACCCAGCGTGGATACCCAGTACTTC.

This clonotype was detected ten times or more. The gene calls are TRBV20-1 and TRBJ2-5, with D tentatively TRBD1 or TRBD2 (5 bases each). The CDR3 has 14 amino acids. Trimming cost V 2 bases and J 1 base, with 11 bases left between them. Germline V gene sequence: CDR1 DFQATT, CDR2 SNEGSKA (reference sequence). CDR3 nucleotide sequence: TGCAGTGCTAGACTCAGGGACCTCCAAGAGACCCAGTACTTC. Translation gives CSARLRDLQETQYF.

This clonotype occurred a few times. V is TRBV5-1 and J is TRBJ1-2; D not resolved. V was shortened by 0 bases and J by 6 bases, with 18 bases between the two germline ends. From germline, CDR1 is SGHRS and CDR2 YFSETQ. The CDR3 runs to 16 residues. The CDR3 nucleotides read TGCGCCAGCAGCTTGGGGCTCGTGGGCACTCGGGATGGCTACACCTTC. This sequence encodes CASSLGLVGTRDGYTF.